In its sample, the clone carrying this T cell receptor (beta chain) was seen many times. The data derive from a study of T-cell reconstitution after alpha-beta-depleted transplantation in children. The CDR3 consists of 12 residues. Trimming left V 6 bases short and J 5 bases short, with 13 bases between. CDR1 is SQVTM, CDR2 ANQGSEA, per germline. Molecular barcoding with unique molecular identifiers was used for the TCRbeta library. MiXCR was run by TCRdb on the PCR reads, yielding one entry per CDR3 protein. The sample records a few hundred thousand distinct CDR3 sequences, 7.5% to 10% being singletons.

This TCR came from a human donor who donated a stem cell graft to a child with SCID. This rearrangement joins TRBV29-1 to TRBJ2-5; perhaps TRBD2 as D (6 bases). Source: PBMCs from the stem cell graft donor, taken from the stem cell graft. CDR3 residues: CSVSGEEETQYF. For the CDR3, the DNA is TGCAGCGTGTCCGGGGAGGAGGAGACCCAGTACTTC.